The clone carrying this TCR beta chain was counted a few times. The data belong to a study of early T cells in non-severe SARS-CoV-2 infection. CDR1 and CDR2 (germline): GTSNPN, SVGIG (reference sequence). This CDR3 has 13 residues. V shed 2 bases and J shed 5 bases, with 13 bases lying between them. Using its own MiXCR run on the 5' RACE reads, TCRdb lists one record per CDR3 protein. The data contain 100,000 to 150,000 distinct CDR3 sequences, 14% to 15% of them singletons. Sequencing input: whole blood. The genes are TRBV30 and TRBJ2-7; TRBD2 might be the D (7 bases). The TCR sequence derives from an adult who was a healthcare worker with PCR-confirmed SARS-CoV-2 infection or an uninfected control (not recorded which). CDR3 bases: TGTGCCTGGAGTTCGGGGGGCGGGCACGAGCAGTACTTC. This sequence encodes CAWSSGGGHEQYF.